Below, 5 T cell receptor beta chains from the same sample are listed, as sequenced in a study of blood T cell repertoires in COVID-19. Clones were sequenced by immunoSEQ multiplex PCR, and TCRdb holds only the in-frame ones, with some missing. The sample has around 100,000 clones, approximately 85% seen once. The sequenced material came from peripheral blood. These receptors were obtained from a man aged 65-85 years with acute or convalescent COVID-19.

The CDR3 loop is CASSQGRTSSIEQYF. DNA for the CDR3: TGTGCCAGCAGCCAAGGCAGGACTAGCTCAATCGAGCAGTACTTC. The chain couples TRBV3-1 (or the pseudogene TRBV3-2) to TRBJ2-7; 8 bases match TRBD2. This CDR3 has 15 residues. The V gene end was trimmed by 1 base and the J gene end by 6 bases; junction bases not matched to a gene: 8. From germline, CDR1 is LGHDT and CDR2 YNNKEL (reference sequence).

This clone was seen only a few times. V and J are TRBV19 and TRBJ1-1; D not certain. The CDR3 totals 13 residues. CDR1 and CDR2 (germline): LNHDA, SQIVND (reference sequence). V was trimmed by 4 bases and J by 0 bases, leaving 6 bases between them. The CDR3 DNA is TGTGCCAGTAGTACCCAGGTGAACACTGAAGCTTTCTTT. Its protein is CASSTQVNTEAFF.

DNA for the CDR3: TGTGCCAGTACGGCCCGGGGACAGGGCTCCTATAATTCACCCCTCCACTTT. It yields the protein CASTARGQGSYNSPLHF. This chain connects TRBV19 to TRBJ1-6, with 9 bases aligning to TRBD1. Trimming at V came to 7 bases and at J to 0 bases, leaving 7 bases not matched to a gene. CDR1 and CDR2 (germline): LNHDA, SQIVND (reference sequence). The CDR3 runs to 17 residues.

The rearrangement uses TRBV10-3 and TRBJ1-1, with D hard to call. Germline assignment: CDR1 ENHRY and CDR2 SYGVKD. The V end lost 2 bases, the J end lost 6 bases, and 10 bases lay between the germline ends. CDR3 length: 13 residues. The CDR3 is CAISERRAAEAFF. The DNA for the CDR3 is TGTGCCATCAGTGAGCGCCGCGCGGCTGAAGCTTTCTTT.

This clone was seen only once. V is TRBV10-3 and J is TRBJ1-5; 8 bases fit TRBD1. With V trimmed by 6 bases and J by 2 bases, 3 bases remained unmatched. Germline V gene sequence: CDR1 ENHRY, CDR2 SYGVKD. The CDR3 totals 14 residues. The CDR3: CAIRETGGNQPQHF. Written as DNA, the CDR3 is TGTGCCATCAGAGAGACAGGGGGCAATCAGCCCCAGCATTTT.